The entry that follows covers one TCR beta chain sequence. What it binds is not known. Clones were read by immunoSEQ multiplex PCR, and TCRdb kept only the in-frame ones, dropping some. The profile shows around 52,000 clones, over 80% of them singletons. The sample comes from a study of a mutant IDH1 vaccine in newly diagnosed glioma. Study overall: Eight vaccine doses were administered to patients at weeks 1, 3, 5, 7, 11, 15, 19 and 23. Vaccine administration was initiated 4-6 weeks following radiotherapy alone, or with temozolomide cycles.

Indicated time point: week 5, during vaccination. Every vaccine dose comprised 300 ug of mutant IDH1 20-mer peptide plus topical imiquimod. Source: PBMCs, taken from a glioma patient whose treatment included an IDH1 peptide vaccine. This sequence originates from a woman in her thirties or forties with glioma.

DNA of the CDR3: TGTGCCAGCAGCTTGGCGGCAGCAAACTATGGCTACACCTTC. Its protein product is CASSLAAANYGYTF. This chain uses TRBV5-5 with TRBJ1-2; D uncertain. The CDR3 contains 14 residues. The V and J ends lost 0 bases and 2 bases respectively, with 8 bases between them. Germline CDR1 reads SGHKS; CDR2 reads YYEKEE (reference sequence). The full variable domain, completed using reference TRBV5-5 and TRBJ1-2, is DAGVTQSPTHLIKTRGQQVTLRCSPISGHKSVSWYQQVLGQGPQFIFQYYEKEERGRGNFPDRFSARQFPNYSSELNVNALLLGDSALYLCASSLAAANYGYTFGSGTRLTVV.